This T cell receptor (beta chain) was found in a study of blood T cell repertoires in COVID-19. Study summary: Samples came from the United States, Italy and Spain, spanning acute and convalescent COVID-19. T cells, B-cell-depleted T cells, or PBMCs supplied cDNA or gDNA.

How the authors handled the data: Amplified reference gene primers provided the basis for estimating nucleated cell counts. Clones were read by immunoSEQ multiplex PCR, and TCRdb kept only the in-frame ones, dropping some. D and trimming come from the DNA, and the V and J calls and clone size come from that table. The data hold about 75,000 clones, with roughly nine tenths observed a single time. Sequenced sample: peripheral blood. This receptor was identified in a human donor in a cohort sampled during active COVID-19.

The CDR3 DNA reads TGTGCCAGCACCCGACCGGGGGAATTGTACGAGCAGTACTTC. As protein: CASTRPGELYEQYF. The gene calls are TRBV28 and TRBJ2-7; D is perhaps TRBD2 (6 bases). The germline V gene encodes CDR1 MDHEN and CDR2 SYDVKM. The CDR3 has 14 amino acids. V lost 7 bases and J 4 bases, leaving 17 bases between the germline ends.